This T cell receptor (beta chain) was identified in a study of PD-1 blockade in classical Hodgkin lymphoma. Indicated time point: newly diagnosed, previously untreated cHL patient sample. PBMCs representing newly diagnosed, untreated classical Hodgkin lymphoma functioned as the comparison. CDR1 MNHEY and CDR2 SMNVEV come from the germline V gene (reference sequence). CDR3 size: 12 residues. V lost 6 bases and J lost 5, with 10 bases in between. Regarding the study as a whole: What caused the repertoire differences, perhaps disease activity or prior therapy, remains undefined.

About this clone: Antigen unknown.

TCRdb's table, derived via immunoSEQ multiplex PCR, lists solely in-frame clones and lacks some. This table has 30,000 or so clones, approximately 94% appearing once. The clonotype was recovered from a human donor with classical Hodgkin lymphoma. The genes are TRBV27 and TRBJ1-1, with D uncertain. The sequencing sample was made of peripheral blood mononuclear cells (PBMCs). The CDR3 DNA is TGTGCCAGCAGCATGGTGGGGACTGAAGCTTTCTTT. Translated: CASSMVGTEAFF.